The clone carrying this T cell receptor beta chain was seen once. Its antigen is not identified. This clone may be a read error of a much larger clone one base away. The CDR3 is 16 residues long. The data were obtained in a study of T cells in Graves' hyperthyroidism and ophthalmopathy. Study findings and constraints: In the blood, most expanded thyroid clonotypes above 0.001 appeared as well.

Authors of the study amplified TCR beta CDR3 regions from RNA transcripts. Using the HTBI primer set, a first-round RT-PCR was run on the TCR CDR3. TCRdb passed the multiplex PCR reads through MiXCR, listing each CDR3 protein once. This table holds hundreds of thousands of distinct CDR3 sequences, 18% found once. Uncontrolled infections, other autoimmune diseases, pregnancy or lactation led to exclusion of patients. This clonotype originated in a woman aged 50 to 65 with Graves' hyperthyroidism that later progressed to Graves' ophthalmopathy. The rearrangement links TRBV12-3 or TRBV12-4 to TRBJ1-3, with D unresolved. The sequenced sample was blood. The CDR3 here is CASSYRSDPSGNTMYF. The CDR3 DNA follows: TGTGCCAGCAGTTACCGAAGTGATCCCTCTGGAAACACCATGTATTTT.